This TCR beta chain was documented in a study of response to subunit inactivated influenza vaccine. General study findings and limits: Each seasonal flu vaccination may recruit only limited new T cells, authors suggested.

In regard to this clonotype: What it binds is not known.

Trimming took 4 bases from V and 1 from J, leaving 14 bases between them. This CDR3 comprises 15 residues. CDR1 MDHEN and CDR2 SYDVKM come from the germline V gene. TCRdb recomputed calls from the RT-PCR reads with MiXCR, one row per CDR3 protein. Of some 640,000 distinct CDR3 sequences listed, 14% are singletons. The chain recombines TRBV28 with TRBJ2-7, with D possibly being TRBD2 (5 bases). This receptor was identified in a middle-aged man who received an inactivated influenza vaccine. The specimen comprised PBMCs from blood, sampled about 14 days before vaccination. The CDR3 loop is CASSSGPAASYEQYF. In DNA form, the CDR3 reads TGTGCCAGCAGTTCCGGCCCAGCGGCTTCCTACGAGCAGTACTTC.